This is a list of T cell receptor beta chains from one sample in a study of OX40 agonist ivuxolimab in advanced cancers. This table comes from immunoSEQ multiplex PCR, and its TCRdb copy is limited to in-frame clones, with some not included. The sample consists of some 50,000 clones, 84% of them appearing once. The source material was CD4+ or CD8+ T cells sorted from blood, sampled in a trial of the OX40 agonist ivuxolimab. The receptors were sampled from an adult with an advanced solid tumor such as melanoma, head and neck, liver or kidney cancer. The conserved cysteine and the conserved F or W are not part of the CDR3 here.

v_gene: TRBV7-3
j_gene: TRBJ2-3
CDR3aa: ASSLGRDTDTQY

v_gene: TRBV5-4
j_gene: TRBJ2-3
CDR3aa: ASSSDRGQPDTQY

v_gene: TRBV7-9
j_gene: TRBJ1-1
CDR3aa: ASNPRGRGPATEAF

v_gene: TRBV21-1
j_gene: TRBJ2-7
CDR3aa: ASSKARTSGSVYHEQY

v_gene: TRBV29-1
j_gene: TRBJ2-5
CDR3aa: SVEDRAVEETQY

v_gene: TRBV5-8
j_gene: TRBJ2-7
CDR3aa: ASSQQASGPTNVHEQY

v_gene: TRBV4-1
j_gene: TRBJ1-1
CDR3aa: ASSLNPQGLSEAF

v_gene: TRBV11-3
j_gene: TRBJ1-1
CDR3aa: ASSLVVSGGHTEAF

v_gene: TRBV7-6
j_gene: TRBJ1-2
CDR3aa: ASSPNLQGRTGYT

v_gene: TRBV7-2
j_gene: TRBJ1-1
CDR3aa: ASSPGRAPEAF

v_gene: TRBV19
j_gene: TRBJ2-7
CDR3aa: ASSIAGGTYEQY

v_gene: TRBV29-1
j_gene: TRBJ2-5
CDR3aa: SVEDAAGGETQY

v_gene: TRBV11-3
j_gene: TRBJ1-1
CDR3aa: ASSFSSVTEAF

v_gene: TRBV6-6
j_gene: TRBJ2-7
CDR3aa: ASSSTSYEQY

v_gene: TRBV10-2
j_gene: TRBJ2-2
CDR3aa: ASRGLGTGELF

v_gene: TRBV29-1
j_gene: TRBJ2-7
CDR3aa: SAGDTATYEQY

v_gene: TRBV7-7
j_gene: TRBJ2-5
CDR3aa: ASSLGGQETQY

v_gene: TRBV27
j_gene: TRBJ2-6
CDR3aa: ASSLSRSGANVLT

v_gene: TRBV11-3
j_gene: TRBJ2-3
CDR3aa: ASSLGASGRANTQY

v_gene: TRBV7-8
j_gene: TRBJ2-1
CDR3aa: ASTPYGSSYNEQF

v_gene: TRBV5-1
j_gene: TRBJ1-5
CDR3aa: ASSLLGGTGNQPQH

v_gene: TRBV10-3
j_gene: TRBJ2-7
CDR3aa: AISESSGRSSYEQY

v_gene: TRBV7-3
j_gene: TRBJ2-5
CDR3aa: ASSSPWTGEPETQY

v_gene: TRBV13
j_gene: TRBJ2-3
CDR3aa: ASSLGQGFRTDTQY

v_gene: TRBV19
j_gene: TRBJ2-7
CDR3aa: ASGIGGLRGEQY

v_gene: TRBV5-5
j_gene: TRBJ2-1
CDR3aa: ASSLRGQGNNEQF

v_gene: TRBV11-2
j_gene: TRBJ2-1
CDR3aa: ASSLGGQGSPNEQF

v_gene: TRBV7-3
j_gene: TRBJ2-3
CDR3aa: ASSLGEGITSTDTQY

v_gene: TRBV11-2
j_gene: TRBJ2-5
CDR3aa: ASSPPDVDREQTQY

v_gene: TRBV7-9
j_gene: TRBJ2-2
CDR3aa: ASSLDQGFTGELF

v_gene: TRBV21-1
j_gene: TRBJ2-7
CDR3aa: ASSKVGAETYEQY

v_gene: TRBV28
j_gene: TRBJ2-4
CDR3aa: ASRPGGGKNIQY

v_gene: TRBV9
j_gene: TRBJ2-5
CDR3aa: ASSVGGAGQETQY

v_gene: TRBV4-3
j_gene: TRBJ2-7
CDR3aa: ASSQDGAGSYEQY

v_gene: TRBV5-4
j_gene: TRBJ2-1
CDR3aa: ASSLLARDEQF

v_gene: TRBV6-5
j_gene: TRBJ1-5
CDR3aa: ASSLDTYQPQH

v_gene: TRBV5-1
j_gene: TRBJ2-3
CDR3aa: ASRRGNTDTQY

v_gene: TRBV21-1
j_gene: TRBJ2-7
CDR3aa: ASTRTPREQY

v_gene: TRBV6-1
j_gene: TRBJ2-7
CDR3aa: ASSEGGTVYEQY

v_gene: TRBV12-5
j_gene: TRBJ2-1
CDR3aa: ASTTPAGATAEQF

v_gene: TRBV7-2
j_gene: TRBJ2-3
CDR3aa: ASSLGHGQGPLDTQY

v_gene: TRBV6-4
j_gene: TRBJ2-5
CDR3aa: ASSEASGSPQY

v_gene: TRBV5-1
j_gene: TRBJ1-5
CDR3aa: ASSFGVVGQPQH

v_gene: TRBV5-1
j_gene: TRBJ1-3
CDR3aa: ASSLRWADRNTIY

v_gene: TRBV14
j_gene: TRBJ2-1
CDR3aa: ASSLSSRGTSGSQQF

v_gene: TRBV6-1
j_gene: TRBJ2-5
CDR3aa: ASSEGATGGQETQY

v_gene: TRBV23-1
j_gene: TRBJ2-3
CDR3aa: ASSQSGTGYYTQY

v_gene: TRBV28
j_gene: TRBJ1-2
CDR3aa: ASRRGAGRSYGYT

v_gene: TRBV7-9
j_gene: TRBJ1-5
CDR3aa: ASSPKGGGQPQH

v_gene: TRBV28
j_gene: TRBJ2-5
CDR3aa: ASSYTTGNRETQY